Below, 23 T cell receptor beta chains from the same sample are listed, as sequenced in a study of blood T cell repertoires in COVID-19. Sequencing was performed with immunoSEQ multiplex PCR; in TCRdb, only in-frame clones are kept and a portion is missing. The table includes some 260,000 clones, roughly 91% detected once. Material: PBMCs or T cells enriched from blood (not recorded which). The origin of the receptors is a man between 40 and 49 years old who had recovered from COVID-19.

This clone was counted a single time. The CDR3 loop reads CASRKTGTYGYTF. The CDR3 DNA follows: TGTGCCAGCAGAAAGACAGGCACCTATGGCTACACCTTC. The rearrangement joins TRBV28 to TRBJ1-2; D is possibly TRBD1 (6 bases). CDR3 length equals 13 residues. Trimming removed 6 bases from V and 4 bases from J, with 12 bases in between. Per germline, CDR1 MDHEN and CDR2 SYDVKM.

The rearrangement joins TRBV28 to TRBJ2-3, with TRBD1 identical over 8 bases. The CDR3 is 15 residues long. Germline V gene lookup returns CDR1 MDHEN and CDR2 SYDVKM. V lost 6 bases to trimming and J lost 3 bases; unmatched junction nucleotides: 8. As DNA, the CDR3 is TGTGCCAGCAGCCGGCCGGGACAGGCGACAGATACGCAGTATTTT. Amino acids: CASSRPGQATDTQYF.

The V and J genes are TRBV3-1 (or the pseudogene TRBV3-2) and TRBJ1-1; D is perhaps TRBD1 (5 bases). The germline CDR1 and CDR2 sequences are LGHDT and YNNKEL (reference sequence). The CDR3 length is 13 residues. V was clipped by 8 bases and J by 3 bases, with 13 bases between them. The CDR3 sequence is CASGQGTDTEAFF. Here the CDR3 DNA reads TGTGCCAGCGGGCAGGGTACCGACACTGAAGCTTTCTTT.

This clone has only a few counts. This chain uses TRBV6-1 with TRBJ2-7; D perhaps matches TRBD1 (5 bases). Germline loops: CDR1 MNHNS, CDR2 SASEGT. V gave up 2 bases and J gave up 3 bases, with 14 bases separating them. The CDR3 runs to 15 residues. This CDR3 reads CASSEYQGPIYEQYF. The DNA for the CDR3 is TGTGCCAGCAGTGAATACCAGGGCCCAATCTACGAGCAGTACTTC.

The J gene is TRBJ1-1, the V gene TRBV7-9, with 7 bases lining up with TRBD1. V shed 5 bases and J 0 bases; nucleotides not matched to a gene: 6. In germline, CDR1 is SEHNR, CDR2 FQNEAQ (reference sequence). CDR3 length: 15 residues. The CDR3 spells CASSPTGQMNTEAFF. The CDR3 nucleotides read TGTGCCAGCAGCCCGACGGGACAGATGAACACTGAAGCTTTCTTT.

The chain carries TRBV29-1 and TRBJ2-7, with TRBD1 matching over 11 bases. This CDR3 comprises 14 residues. CDR1 is SQVTM and CDR2 is ANQGSEA in the germline V gene. V gave up 3 bases and J gave up 6 bases; unmatched junction bases: 7. CDR3 in amino acids: CSVDRTGGEGEQYF. In DNA, the CDR3 is TGCAGCGTTGATAGGACAGGGGGCGAAGGCGAGCAGTACTTC.

J is TRBJ2-1 and V is TRBV7-2, with TRBD2 matching over 9 bases. The V and J ends lost 2 bases and 2 bases, in that order; junction bases with no gene match: 1. Germline assignment: CDR1 SGHTA and CDR2 FQGNSA. The CDR3 extends over 15 amino acids. CDR3 coding DNA: TGTGCCAGCAGCTTACTAGCGGGAACCTACAATGAGCAGTTCTTC. Residues: CASSLLAGTYNEQFF.

The chain is built from TRBV4-3 and TRBJ2-5; 13 bases fit TRBD2. V shed 2 bases and J 5 bases; nucleotides not matched to a gene: 14. From germline, CDR1 is LGHNA and CDR2 YSLEER. The CDR3 has 19 residues. The CDR3 loop is CASSQRLAGGPWAGETQYF. As DNA, the CDR3 is TGCGCCAGCAGCCAAAGACTAGCGGGAGGTCCATGGGCGGGGGAGACCCAGTACTTC.

The V and J genes are TRBV3-1 (or the pseudogene TRBV3-2) and TRBJ2-1; D is perhaps TRBD1 (6 bases). Germline values: CDR1 LGHDT, CDR2 YNNKEL (reference sequence). V lost 2 bases and J lost 8, with 10 bases in between. The CDR3 spans 13 residues. DNA for the CDR3: TGTGCCAGCAGCCAATGGGCAGGGGATGAGCAGTTCTTC. Its translation is CASSQWAGDEQFF.

The V and J genes are TRBV11-1 and TRBJ2-5, with 10 bases identical to TRBD2. Unmatched junction bases numbered 3, after V lost 3 bases and J lost 2 bases. CDR3 length equals 15 residues. Germline CDR1 is SGHAT and CDR2 is FQDESV (reference sequence). In DNA form, the CDR3 reads TGTGCCAGCAGCTTTAGCGGGGGGCGTCAAGAGACCCAGTACTTC. As protein: CASSFSGGRQETQYF.

The chain uses TRBV4-1 and TRBJ2-7; D may be TRBD1 (5 bases). Germline loops: CDR1 MGHRA, CDR2 YSYEKL. Between the trimmed V and J ends, which lost 2 bases and 6 bases, there was a span of 26 bases. CDR3 length: 18 amino acids. The CDR3 DNA follows: TGCGCCAGCAGCCAACCCTTTTCCTTCCTAGACAGCGCGGTCGAGCAGTACTTC. Its protein product is CASSQPFSFLDSAVEQYF.

The gene calls are TRBV14 and TRBJ2-5; no definite D call. The CDR3 runs to 13 residues. Trimming stripped 4 bases from V and 1 base from J, with 7 bases between. Germline V gives CDR1 SGHDN, CDR2 FVKESK. CDR3 loop: CASSRLSQETQYF. For the CDR3, the DNA is TGTGCCAGCAGCCGCCTGAGCCAAGAGACCCAGTACTTC. The complete variable domain, with remaining parts taken from reference TRBV14 and TRBJ2-5, reads EAGVTQFPSHSVIEKGQTVTLRCDPISGHDNLYWYRRVMGKEIKFLLHFVKESKQDESGMPNNRFLAERTGGTYSTLKVQPAELEDSGVYFCASSRLSQETQYFGPGTRLLVL.

The chain links TRBV25-1 to TRBJ2-3; D not resolved. V was pared by 4 bases and J by 5 bases, with 13 bases between. Per the germline V gene, CDR1 is MGHDK and CDR2 is SYGVNS. CDR3 length: 14 residues. The CDR3 spells CASSAYYLGDTQYF. The CDR3 coding sequence is TGTGCCAGCAGTGCATACTACCTCGGAGATACGCAGTATTTT.

Written as DNA, the CDR3 is TGTGCCAGCAGTCCAGGTAACTCCTACAATGAGCAGTTCTTC. Its protein product is CASSPGNSYNEQFF. The chain employs TRBV28 and TRBJ2-1; D uncertain. V lost 5 bases, J lost 0 bases, and 8 bases lay in between. CDR3 size: 14 residues. From germline, CDR1 is MDHEN and CDR2 SYDVKM.

Worth noting for this clone: This same CDR3 is encoded by further DNA sequences in the sample. The V call is TRBV28, the J call TRBJ1-4; D gene unclear. There are 13 residues in the CDR3. The V gene lost 3 bases and the J gene lost 2 bases, with 4 bases spanning the gap. The germline gives CDR1 MDHEN, CDR2 SYDVKM. This chain's CDR3 is CASSFSTNEKLFF. In DNA, the CDR3 is TGTGCCAGCAGTTTTTCTACTAATGAAAAACTGTTTTTT.

The chain couples TRBV9 to TRBJ1-2, with a weak D call TRBD1 (6 bases). The CDR3 spans 17 residues. V was clipped by 4 bases and J by 2 bases, with 21 bases between them. The V gene's germline CDR1 is SGDLS and CDR2 YYNGEE. In DNA, the CDR3 is TGTGCCAGCAGCACCACAGGGAAGGTTGGTGCAAACTATGGCTACACCTTC. Protein: CASSTTGKVGANYGYTF. The whole variable domain, remainder taken from reference TRBV9 and TRBJ1-2, is DSGVTQTPKHLITATGQRVTLRCSPRSGDLSVYWYQQSLDQGLQFLIQYYNGEERAKGNILERFSAQQFPDLHSELNLSSLELGDSALYFCASSTTGKVGANYGYTFGSGTRLTVV.

CDR3 DNA: TGTGCCACCTCGTCGCGCGGGAGAGTCCCCTACGAGCAGTACTTC. It codes for CATSSRGRVPYEQYF. The J gene is TRBJ2-7, the V gene TRBV14; 7 bases match TRBD2. Per the germline V gene, CDR1 is SGHDN and CDR2 is FVKESK. Trimming took 10 bases from V and 2 from J; bases not matched to a gene: 14. This CDR3 is built from 15 residues.

The chain joins TRBV7-2 to TRBJ2-5; D is uncertain. The CDR3 contains 16 residues. Trimming left V 0 bases short and J 2 bases short, with 13 bases between. The germline CDR1 and CDR2 sequences are SGHTA and FQGNSA. CDR3 protein: CASSLALSAAQETQYF. Here the CDR3 DNA reads TGTGCCAGCAGCTTAGCGCTCTCGGCGGCACAAGAGACCCAGTACTTC. Full variable domain (missing parts from reference TRBV7-2 and TRBJ2-5): GAGVSQSPSNKVTEKGKDVELRCDPISGHTALYWYRQSLGQGLEFLIYFQGNSAPDKSGLPSDRFSAERTGGSVSTLTIQRTQQEDSAVYLCASSLALSAAQETQYFGPGTRLLVL.

The chain employs TRBV10-1 and TRBJ1-2; unclear D gene. This CDR3 has 8 residues. V lost 8 bases to trimming and J lost 9 bases, with 4 bases between them. CDR1 and CDR2 (germline): WNHNN, SYGVQD (reference sequence). The CDR3 reads CASVCYTF. The CDR3 nucleotides are TGCGCCAGCGTCTGCTACACCTTC.

This chain links TRBV28 with TRBJ1-2; a weak D match, TRBD1 (6 bases). Per germline, CDR1 MDHEN and CDR2 SYDVKM. The CDR3 has 14 amino acids. Trimming pared 2 bases from V and 6 bases from J, leaving 13 bases between. CDR3 loop: CASSLRGRGNGYTF. The CDR3 DNA reads TGTGCCAGCAGTTTACGTGGAAGGGGGAATGGCTACACCTTC.

This chain links TRBV7-2 with TRBJ2-7; weak D call: TRBD1 (6 bases). Germline V gives CDR1 SGHTA, CDR2 FQGNSA. V lost 7 bases and J lost 0, with 22 bases in between. This CDR3 is 17 amino acids long. The CDR3 DNA reads as TGTGCCAGCACGCCAGGGGATATGGGGCCCCACTCCTACGAGCAGTACTTC. Its protein is CASTPGDMGPHSYEQYF.

The chain couples TRBV19 to TRBJ1-3; D is perhaps TRBD1 (5 bases). V lost 3 bases and J 0 bases, leaving 9 bases between the germline ends. Germline V gene lookup returns CDR1 LNHDA and CDR2 SQIVND (reference sequence). The CDR3 is 15 amino acids. The DNA of the CDR3 is TGTGCCAGTAGTATCAGGGAGGGCTCTGGAAACACCATATATTTT. Residues: CASSIREGSGNTIYF.

The J gene is TRBJ2-7, the V gene TRBV7-3; TRBD1 is a possible D gene (6 bases). The CDR3 contains 13 residues. The ends were cut back, 4 bases at V and 4 bases at J, with 11 bases in the middle. CDR1 SGHTA and CDR2 FQGTGA come from the germline V gene. DNA for the CDR3: TGTGCCAGCAGCTCGGGACAAAGATACGAGCAGTACTTC. Translating gives CASSSGQRYEQYF.